The 8 T cell receptor beta chains below were found in one sample sequenced in a study of cytomegalovirus exposure and HLA in healthy donors. Sequenced by immunoSEQ multiplex PCR; TCRdb stores in-frame clones only, minus some. The profile shows about 110,000 clones, approximately 94% of them singletons. What was sequenced was PBMCs. The source of these receptors is a young woman in good health and CMV-seronegative.

The chain recombines TRBV4-3 with TRBJ2-7; 7 nucleotides align to TRBD1. The CDR3 is made up of 15 amino acids. Per germline, CDR1 LGHNA and CDR2 YSLEER. The J segment lost 3 bases and the V segment lost 0 bases, leaving 5 bases of the junction unmatched. The CDR3 nucleotides read TGCGCCAGCAGCCAAGATGAGGGGGCGATCTACGAGCAGTACTTC. Its translation is CASSQDEGAIYEQYF.

The DNA of the CDR3 is TGTGCCAGCAGCTCCATCCAGGCCCAGGGGGTCACAGATACGCAGTATTTT. Amino acids: CASSSIQAQGVTDTQYF. The V gene is TRBV11-2, the J gene TRBJ2-3; 7 nucleotides line up with TRBD1. This CDR3 is built from 17 residues. Germline V gene data show CDR1 as SGHAT and CDR2 as FQNNGV. The J segment lost 2 bases and the V segment lost 4 bases, leaving 12 bases of the junction unmatched. The variable domain in full, completed from reference TRBV11-2 and TRBJ2-3, reads EAGVAQSPRYKIIEKRQSVAFWCNPISGHATLYWYQQILGQGPKLLIQFQNNGVVDDSQLPKDRFSAERLKGVDSTLKIQPAKLEDSAVYLCASSSIQAQGVTDTQYFGPGTRLTVL.

The chain uses TRBV9 and TRBJ2-2; possible D gene TRBD1, 6 bases. Trimming stripped 0 bases from V and 4 bases from J, with 13 bases between. The CDR3 runs to 16 residues. Germline assignment: CDR1 SGDLS and CDR2 YYNGEE. CDR3 loop: CASSVDQGRSTGELFF. The CDR3 DNA sequence: TGTGCCAGCAGCGTAGACCAGGGGCGGAGCACCGGGGAGCTGTTTTTT. Using reference TRBV9 and TRBJ2-2 for the parts outside the CDR3, the full variable domain is DSGVTQTPKHLITATGQRVTLRCSPRSGDLSVYWYQQSLDQGLQFLIQYYNGEERAKGNILERFSAQQFPDLHSELNLSSLELGDSALYFCASSVDQGRSTGELFFGEGSRLTVL.

The gene calls are TRBV2 and TRBJ2-7; 8 positions agree with TRBD1. The CDR3 runs 13 residues. The V and J ends lost 6 bases and 7 bases, in that order; junction bases with no gene match: 8. Germline V gene sequence: CDR1 SNHLY, CDR2 FYNNEI. CDR3 sequence: CASRRQGAGEQYF. CDR3 nucleotide sequence: TGTGCCAGCAGACGCCAGGGGGCGGGTGAGCAGTACTTC.

The genes are TRBV7-6 and TRBJ1-1; D is unresolved. Deletions cut 0 bases from V and 1 base from J, with 6 bases between. The length of the CDR3 is 14 residues. In germline, CDR1 is SGHVS, CDR2 FNYEAQ. CDR3 amino acids: CASSLAPGNTEAFF. The CDR3 region has the DNA TGTGCCAGCAGCTTAGCTCCGGGGAACACTGAAGCTTTCTTT.

The gene calls are TRBV29-1 and TRBJ2-5; tentative D call: TRBD2 (5 bases). The germline V gene has CDR1 SQVTM and CDR2 ANQGSEA. The CDR3 length is 14 residues. V lost 0 bases to trimming and J lost 7 bases, with 15 bases between them. The CDR3 sequence is CSVEESGPHGTQYF. The CDR3 DNA is TGCAGCGTTGAAGAAAGCGGACCCCATGGGACCCAGTACTTC.

The chain recombines TRBV10-2 with TRBJ2-7, with 12 bases fitting TRBD1. The CDR3 runs 16 residues. Unmatched junction bases numbered 7, after V lost 3 bases and J lost 4 bases. CDR1 is WSHSY and CDR2 is SAAADI in the germline V gene. In nucleotides, the CDR3 is TGCGCCAGCAGTGACTTTGGGACAGGGGGCAGGTACGAGCAGTACTTC. Amino acid sequence: CASSDFGTGGRYEQYF.

V gene TRBV7-2 combines with J gene TRBJ2-3, with no clear D. V lost 5 bases, J lost 0 bases, and 9 bases lay in between. The length of the CDR3 is 14 residues. Germline values: CDR1 SGHTA, CDR2 FQGNSA. The CDR3 region has the DNA TGTGCCAGCAGCCCGCGACATAGCACAGATACGCAGTATTTT. Translated: CASSPRHSTDTQYF.